The source of this TCR beta chain is a study of PD-1 blockade in classical Hodgkin lymphoma. V was pared by 4 bases and J by 0 bases, with 7 bases between. The germline CDR1 and CDR2 sequences are SGHRS and YFSETQ. This CDR3 spans 14 amino acids. All patients relapsed after autologous stem cell transplantation, and brentuximab vedotin exposure varied. This table comes from immunoSEQ multiplex PCR, and its TCRdb copy is limited to in-frame clones, with some not included. The sample includes around 13,000 clones, 75% to 85% seen only once; the top ten take roughly a quarter. The sample was peripheral blood mononuclear cells (PBMCs), taken before the second cycle of nivolumab. The receptor's source is a human donor with classical Hodgkin lymphoma. The chain is built from TRBV5-1 and TRBJ1-4, with D possibly being TRBD1 (5 bases). The CDR3 loop is CASSPGTTNEKLFF. The CDR3 region has the DNA TGCGCCAGCAGCCCAGGGACAACTAATGAAAAACTGTTTTTT.